The clone carrying this T cell receptor beta chain was counted between two and nine times. Its antigen is not known. The sample belongs to a study of cytomegalovirus exposure and HLA in healthy donors. The PCR contained 60 Vbeta and 13 Jbeta primers. Repertoires were generated with immunoSEQ multiplex PCR, while TCRdb's copy carries only in-frame clones and drops some. The sample lists approximately 180,000 clones, about 13% occurring once. V shed 7 bases and J 6 bases; nucleotides not matched to a gene: 0. This CDR3 region has 11 residues. Per germline, CDR1 MDHEN and CDR2 SYDVKM. Points from the study as a whole: In a later analysis, TCR beta V- and J-gene trimming showed a link to a missense DCLRE1C variant. The classifier was said to identify cytomegalovirus status with high specificity and sensitivity. A prior analysis recorded that most TCR beta V segments were productive about 90% or about 30% of the time. The study designated 150 to 200 TCR beta chains cytomegalovirus-associated.

Sequenced: PBMCs. This TCR derives from a man aged 45-65 years in good health and CMV-seropositive. The chain couples TRBV28 to TRBJ2-1, with 7 bases identical to TRBD1. CDR3 bases: TGTGCCAGCACAGGGGGCAATGAGCAGTTCTTC. This encodes CASTGGNEQFF.